One sample yielded the 5 T cell receptor beta chains listed below, sequenced in a study of blood T cell repertoires in COVID-19. Produced via immunoSEQ multiplex PCR; TCRdb's table is partial and in-frame only. The data show around 250,000 clones, with 70% to 90% seen just once and about 8.2% held by the top ten. Sample: PBMCs or T cells enriched from blood (not recorded which). The source is a woman in her forties or fifties with acute COVID-19.

This clone was seen more than once but under ten times. The genes are TRBV4-1 and TRBJ2-1; TRBD2 matches 8 bases. The trim removed 0 bases at V and 5 bases at J, leaving 18 bases unmatched. CDR3 size: 20 residues. Germline CDR1 MGHRA, CDR2 YSYEKL. DNA for the CDR3: TGCGCCAGCAGCCAAGATAAGGCTAGCGGGCGAATCGTTCAAAACAATGAGCAGTTCTTC. It yields the protein CASSQDKASGRIVQNNEQFF.

The genes are TRBV25-1 and TRBJ2-1; D uncertain. The V gene's germline CDR1 is MGHDK and CDR2 SYGVNS. V was pared by 5 bases and J by 2 bases, with 7 bases between. The CDR3 is 13 amino acids. The CDR3 region is CASSYAAYNEQFF. The CDR3 nucleotides read TGTGCCAGCAGTTATGCAGCCTACAATGAGCAGTTCTTC.

The CDR3 reads CAWSDGSRYGYTF. For the CDR3, the DNA is TGTGCCTGGAGTGACGGTAGTCGCTATGGCTACACCTTC. The chain is built from TRBV30 and TRBJ1-2; no firm D call. CDR1 and CDR2 from the germline V gene are GTSNPN and SVGIG (reference sequence). Trimming took 1 base from V and 4 from J, leaving 10 bases between them. This CDR3 is 13 amino acids long.

The chain joins TRBV6-6 to TRBJ2-1; 10 bases agree with TRBD2. The germline gives CDR1 MNHNY, CDR2 SVGAGI (reference sequence). V was clipped by 4 bases and J by 3 bases; unmatched bases: 3. CDR3 length: 15 residues. DNA for the CDR3: TGTGCCAGCAGTTCTAGCGGGGGCTTCTACAATGAGCAGTTCTTC. Encoded protein: CASSSSGGFYNEQFF.

The chain employs TRBV19 and TRBJ2-1; 8 bases fit TRBD2. The germline V gene encodes CDR1 LNHDA and CDR2 SQIVND (reference sequence). The V segment lost 1 base and the J segment 2 bases; nucleotides outside the gene matches: 4. There are 16 residues in the CDR3. The chain's CDR3 is CASSIVAGRTYNEQFF. The CDR3 coding sequence is TGTGCCAGTAGTATAGTAGCGGGGAGGACCTACAATGAGCAGTTCTTC. The full variable domain, in which reference TRBV19 and TRBJ2-1 provide the parts outside the CDR3, is DGGITQSPKYLFRKEGQNVTLSCEQNLNHDAMYWYRQDPGQGLRLIYYSQIVNDFQKGDIAEGYSVSREKKESFPLTVTSAQKNPTAFYLCASSIVAGRTYNEQFFGPGTRLTVL.